These 22 T cell receptor beta chains share one sample of origin, sequenced in a study of cytomegalovirus exposure and HLA in healthy donors. The PCR made use of 60 Vbeta and 13 Jbeta primers. Profiled with immunoSEQ multiplex PCR; TCRdb holds only in-frame clones, not every one. Here the sample spans 110,000 or so clones, about 69% being singletons. Sample: PBMCs. Receptors were obtained from a man between 35 and 55 years old in good health and CMV-seronegative.

The chain recombines TRBV4-3 with TRBJ1-3; D might be TRBD1 (6 bases). The CDR3 is 15 amino acids. V lost 0 bases to trimming and J lost 5 bases, with 11 bases between them. Per germline, CDR1 LGHNA and CDR2 YSLEER. The CDR3 here is CASSQDGTSRNTIYF. CDR3 sequence (DNA): TGCGCCAGCAGCCAAGATGGGACATCGCGAAACACCATATATTTT.

This chain links TRBV25-1 with TRBJ2-1; a possible D gene is TRBD1 (6 bases). The V end lost 2 bases, the J end lost 7 bases, and 15 bases lay between the germline ends. CDR3 length: 15 residues. Germline assignment: CDR1 MGHDK and CDR2 SYGVNS. CDR3 coding DNA: TGTGCCAGCAGTGAACTCAGGGGATTGGCAAATGAGCAGTTCTTC. The encoded protein is CASSELRGLANEQFF.

The rearrangement links TRBV6-4 to TRBJ1-2; D is undetermined. V was trimmed by 5 bases and J by 4 bases, leaving 11 bases between them. The germline V gene has CDR1 MRHNA and CDR2 SNTAGT. The CDR3 spans 13 residues. The CDR3 protein is CASSLEGGYGYTF. The CDR3 DNA is TGTGCCAGCAGTCTCGAGGGCGGCTATGGCTACACCTTC.

This chain connects TRBV18 to TRBJ2-1, with TRBD1 matching 8 bases. Germline values: CDR1 KGHSH, CDR2 LQKENI. J lost 6 bases, V lost 4 bases, and 2 bases had no gene match. The CDR3 totals 13 residues. As DNA, the CDR3 is TGTGCCAGCTCACAGGACAGGGTCAATGAGCAGTTCTTC. This sequence encodes CASSQDRVNEQFF. Full variable domain (rest looked up from reference TRBV18 and TRBJ2-1): NAGVMQNPRHLVRRRGQEARLRCSPMKGHSHVYWYRQLPEEGLKFMVYLQKENIIDESGMPKERFSAEFPKEGPSILRIQQVVRGDSAAYFCASSQDRVNEQFFGPGTRLTVL.

This clone was seen a single time. V gene TRBV6-1 combines with J gene TRBJ2-7; 9 bases fit TRBD2. The V and J ends lost 7 bases and 3 bases, in that order; junction bases with no gene match: 4. Per germline, CDR1 MNHNS and CDR2 SASEGT. The CDR3 runs 13 residues. The CDR3 loop is CASTSGTLYEQYF. The CDR3 DNA follows: TGTGCCAGCACTAGCGGGACTCTCTACGAGCAGTACTTC.

About this clone: One end of the junction does not line up with germline, which may come from a read error. V usage is TRBV7-9 and J usage is TRBJ2-7, with 7 bases identical to TRBD2. The CDR3 contains 14 residues. CDR1 is SEHNR and CDR2 is FQNEAQ in the germline V gene (reference sequence). This CDR3 reads CSSSLGGTAGEQYF. CDR3 DNA: TGTTCCAGCAGCTTGGGAGGGACCGCCGGAGAGCAGTACTTC.

The chain uses TRBV6-1 and TRBJ2-7, with 12 nucleotides matching TRBD1. Germline assignment: CDR1 MNHNS and CDR2 SASEGT. This CDR3 comprises 15 residues. The ends lost 6 bases at V and 7 bases at J; junction bases unmatched: 10. The CDR3 region is CASRVPGQGAGEQYF. CDR3 DNA: TGTGCCAGCAGGGTACCGGGACAGGGGGCGGGAGAGCAGTACTTC.

The gene calls are TRBV9 and TRBJ2-3, with TRBD2 identical over 8 bases. The CDR3 spans 16 residues. In germline, CDR1 is SGDLS, CDR2 YYNGEE. After removal of 0 bases from V and 4 bases from J, the junction contained 7 bases not matched to a gene. The CDR3 sequence: CASSVVPAGVPDTQYF. In DNA form, the CDR3 reads TGTGCCAGCAGCGTAGTACCAGCGGGGGTACCAGATACGCAGTATTTT.

The CDR3 DNA follows: TGTGCCAGCTCATCTAGACAGAGCTCCTACGAGCAGTACTTC. Translated, it gives CASSSRQSSYEQYF. This chain joins TRBV18 and TRBJ2-7; TRBD1 might be the D (5 bases). V was cut by 5 bases and J by 0 bases, with 11 bases left in between. The CDR3 consists of 14 residues. Per germline, CDR1 KGHSH and CDR2 LQKENI.

V and J are TRBV27 and TRBJ2-7; TRBD1 matches 7 bases. From germline, CDR1 is MNHEY and CDR2 SMNVEV (reference sequence). J was trimmed by 3 bases and V by 6 bases; bases with no gene match: 8. This CDR3 spans 14 amino acids. The CDR3, as DNA: TGTGCCAGCAGGTCCCTAGGGACAGACTACGAGCAGTACTTC. It encodes CASRSLGTDYEQYF.

This rearrangement joins TRBV6-5 to TRBJ2-5, with 9 positions matching TRBD2. Germline V lookup: CDR1 MNHEY, CDR2 SVGAGI. The length of the CDR3 is 14 residues. Unmatched junction bases numbered 5, after V lost 6 bases and J lost 3 bases. The DNA for the CDR3 is TGTGCCAGCAGCAGCGGGGGGCCGAAAGAGACCCAGTACTTC. Protein: CASSSGGPKETQYF.

This clone appeared once. The V and J genes are TRBV14 and TRBJ1-1; no reliable D call. Germline V gene sequence: CDR1 SGHDN, CDR2 FVKESK. The CDR3 is made up of 11 amino acids. V was clipped by 5 bases and J by 6 bases, with 7 bases between them. The CDR3 here is CASSFGSEAFF. The CDR3 coding sequence is TGTGCCAGCAGCTTCGGTTCTGAAGCTTTCTTT.

The rearrangement uses TRBV27 and TRBJ1-2, with TRBD1 matching 10 bases. J gave up 4 bases and V 5 bases, and 4 bases lay outside the gene matches. The CDR3 is 14 amino acids. Germline loops: CDR1 MNHEY, CDR2 SMNVEV (reference sequence). CDR3 sequence reads: CASSGDRGGYGYTF. The CDR3 DNA sequence: TGTGCCAGCAGTGGGGACAGGGGCGGCTATGGCTACACCTTC.

The chain employs TRBV29-1 and TRBJ1-2; TRBD1 agrees at 8 bases. CDR3 length equals 14 residues. V lost 7 bases, J lost 5 bases, and 12 bases stayed unmatched. Per germline, CDR1 SQVTM and CDR2 ANQGSEA. CDR3 sequence (DNA): TGCAGCGGCACCGGGACAGGACCTTCTTATGGCTACACCTTC. This gives the protein CSGTGTGPSYGYTF.

As concerns this clone: The CDR3 does not close with the conserved phenylalanine or tryptophan, likely indicating a read error. No DNA is shown, since the ends of the CDR3 on it are uncertain; the CDR3 is the one TCRdb lists. The chain couples TRBV6-6 to TRBJ1-2. Inclusive of both ends, the CDR3 amounts to 12 amino acids. The germline V gene encodes CDR1 MNHNY and CDR2 SVGAGI (reference sequence). The CDR3 loop reads CASSRNGGVEEV.

A single count supports this clone. V and J are TRBV7-9 and TRBJ2-7; perhaps TRBD1 as D (6 bases). The CDR3 has 11 residues. CDR1 is SEHNR and CDR2 is FQNEAQ in the germline V gene (reference sequence). V was shortened by 6 bases and J by 7 bases, with 10 bases between the two germline ends. DNA for the CDR3: TGTGCCAGCAGTCCAGGGGATGAGCAGTACTTC. It is translated as CASSPGDEQYF.

The chain recombines TRBV7-6 with TRBJ1-1, with D uncertain. Germline V lookup: CDR1 SGHVS, CDR2 FNYEAQ. CDR3 size: 15 residues. The V end was cut by 1 base, the J end by 4 bases, with 13 bases between. CDR3 sequence reads: CASSLDSARSTEAFF. CDR3 nucleotides: TGTGCCAGCAGCTTAGATTCTGCGAGGAGCACTGAAGCTTTCTTT.

This clone appeared a few times. The chain employs TRBV6-1 and TRBJ1-1, with D tentatively TRBD1 (5 bases). This CDR3 comprises 15 residues. Trimming stripped 4 bases from V and 4 bases from J, with 16 bases between. Looked up from germline, CDR1 is MNHNS and CDR2 is SASEGT. The CDR3 spells CASSGRAGGGTEAFF. CDR3 bases: TGTGCCAGCAGTGGTCGGGCGGGGGGAGGCACTGAAGCTTTCTTT.

In this sample, this clone turned up once. The chain uses TRBV7-2 and TRBJ1-2; 7 nucleotides match TRBD1. Looked up from germline, CDR1 is SGHTA and CDR2 is FQGNSA. With 6 bases clipped from V and 2 bases from J, the junction kept 6 bases outside the gene matches. The CDR3 length is 14 residues. The DNA of the CDR3 is TGTGCCAGCAGAAGGGACAGCAGAAACTATGGCTACACCTTC. Its protein product is CASRRDSRNYGYTF. Combining the CDR3 with reference TRBV7-2 and TRBJ1-2 gives the whole variable domain GAGVSQSPSNKVTEKGKDVELRCDPISGHTALYWYRQSLGQGLEFLIYFQGNSAPDKSGLPSDRFSAERTGGSVSTLTIQRTQQEDSAVYLCASRRDSRNYGYTFGSGTRLTVV.

The V and J genes are TRBV7-9 and TRBJ2-5; 10 bases agree with TRBD2. The CDR3 extends over 18 amino acids. J was trimmed by 5 bases and V by 4 bases; bases with no gene match: 16. Germline V CDR1 and CDR2: SEHNR, FQNEAQ (reference sequence). The CDR3, as DNA: TGTGCCAGCAGCTCCCTTGATGGTAGCGGGAGGTTAGTGGAGACCCAGTACTTC. Encoded protein: CASSSLDGSGRLVETQYF.

The rearrangement joins TRBV2 to TRBJ2-7, with 9 bases identical to TRBD1. The germline CDR1 and CDR2 sequences are SNHLY and FYNNEI. The CDR3 covers 15 residues. Trimming at V came to 6 bases and at J to 0 bases, leaving 6 bases not matched to a gene. The CDR3 here is CASRLQGAHSYEQYF. CDR3 coding DNA: TGTGCCAGCAGATTACAGGGGGCGCACTCCTACGAGCAGTACTTC.

The chain joins TRBV9 to TRBJ2-1; D call uncertain. The CDR3 has 15 amino acids. V gave up 4 bases and J gave up 4 bases, with 15 bases separating them. The germline CDR1 and CDR2 sequences are SGDLS and YYNGEE. Here the CDR3 DNA reads TGTGCCAGCAGCTACTACGTCGTGGGTTACAATGAGCAGTTCTTC. It is translated as CASSYYVVGYNEQFF.